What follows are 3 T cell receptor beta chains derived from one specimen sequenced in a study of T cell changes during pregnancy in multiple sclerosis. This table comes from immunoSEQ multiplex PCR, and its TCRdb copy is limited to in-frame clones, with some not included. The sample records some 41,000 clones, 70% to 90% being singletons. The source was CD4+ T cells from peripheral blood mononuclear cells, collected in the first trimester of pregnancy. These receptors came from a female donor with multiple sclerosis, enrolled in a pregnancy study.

The CDR3 loop reads CASSPTVNYGYTF. The DNA for the CDR3 is TGTGCCAGCAGTCCGACAGTTAACTATGGCTACACCTTC. The J gene is TRBJ1-2, the V gene TRBV7-2; a possible D gene is TRBD1 (5 bases). Germline V gives CDR1 SGHTA, CDR2 FQGNSA. Trimming left V 6 bases short and J 1 base short, with 9 bases between. The CDR3 sequence is 13 residues long. Complete variable domain (other parts from reference TRBV7-2 and TRBJ1-2): GAGVSQSPSNKVTEKGKDVELRCDPISGHTALYWYRQSLGQGLEFLIYFQGNSAPDKSGLPSDRFSAERTGGSVSTLTIQRTQQEDSAVYLCASSPTVNYGYTFGSGTRLTVV.

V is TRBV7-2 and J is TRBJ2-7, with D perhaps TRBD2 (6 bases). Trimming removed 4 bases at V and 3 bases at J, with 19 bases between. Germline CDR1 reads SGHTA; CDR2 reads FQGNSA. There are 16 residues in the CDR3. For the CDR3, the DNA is TGTGCCAGCAGCTCAACCACGGGACTCCTAGGCTACGAGCAGTACTTC. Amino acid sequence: CASSSTTGLLGYEQYF.

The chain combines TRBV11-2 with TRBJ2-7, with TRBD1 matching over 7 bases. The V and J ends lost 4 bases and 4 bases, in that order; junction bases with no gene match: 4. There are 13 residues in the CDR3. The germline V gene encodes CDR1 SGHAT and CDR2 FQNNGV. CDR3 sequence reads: CASSSDRAYEQYF. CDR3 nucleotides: TGTGCCAGCAGCTCCGACAGGGCATACGAGCAGTACTTC.